This T cell receptor beta chain derives from a study of blood T cell repertoires in COVID-19. The CDR3 is 13 residues long. Looked up from germline, CDR1 is LNHDA and CDR2 is SQIVND (reference sequence). The V gene end was trimmed by 7 bases and the J gene end by 8 bases; junction bases not matched to a gene: 9. At least ten counts were recorded for this clone. The protocol was immunoSEQ multiplex PCR, while the TCRdb copy is restricted to in-frame clones and leaves out a portion. This repertoire shows fewer than 700,000 clones, 85% to 90% found once; its top ten account for under 8.5%. The TCR originated in a woman between 50 and 59 years old with COVID-19, enrolled during active disease. The V and J genes are TRBV19 and TRBJ1-2; 8 bases match TRBD1. What was sequenced was peripheral blood. For the CDR3, the DNA is TGTGCCAGTAACCTCGGACAGGGCCAGGGCTACACCTTC. Amino acid sequence: CASNLGQGQGYTF. Complete variable domain (other parts from reference TRBV19 and TRBJ1-2): DGGITQSPKYLFRKEGQNVTLSCEQNLNHDAMYWYRQDPGQGLRLIYYSQIVNDFQKGDIAEGYSVSREKKESFPLTVTSAQKNPTAFYLCASNLGQGQGYTFGSGTRLTVV.